The clone carrying this T cell receptor (beta chain) was seen ten or more times. The time point: longitudinal time-point 2. This specimen comes from a study of neurological immune-mediated disorders. The V end lost 6 bases, the J end lost 3 bases, and 12 bases lay between the germline ends. CDR1 is DFQATT, CDR2 SNEGSKA, per germline (reference sequence). The CDR3 totals 12 residues. Every sequencing run produced over 200 million TCR-beta sequences, and the sequences from any one run covered 15-18 subjects. A single record per CDR3 protein comes from TCRdb applying MiXCR to the 5' RACE reads. The sample holds over 55,000 distinct CDR3 sequences, roughly 9.7% seen once.

Sequenced sample: PBMCs. This chain links TRBV20-1 with TRBJ2-7; D uncertain. The sequence was collected from a young man in good health. The chain's CDR3 is CSAMDGSYEQYF. Here the CDR3 DNA reads TGCAGTGCCATGGACGGAAGCTACGAGCAGTACTTC.